The rows below give T cell receptor beta chains drawn from one sample of a study of monozygotic twins with inflammatory bowel disease. For each CDR3 protein, TCRdb gives one entry from its re-call of the 5' RACE reads, without DNA. In all, the sample yields 400,000 or so distinct CDR3 sequences. The sample comprised blood. The receptors shown here come from a human donor with ulcerative colitis or Crohn's disease, or a healthy co-twin of an affected twin (not recorded which). CDR3s include the opening cysteine and the closing phenylalanine or tryptophan.

J gene	CDR3 length	V gene	CDR3 protein
TRBJ2-2	15	TRBV5-1	CASSSDRGGAGELFF
TRBJ2-1	14	TRBV20-1	CSARNSMGGNEQFF
TRBJ2-4	15	TRBV6-2/TRBV6-3	CASSYATLAKNIQYF
TRBJ2-1	14	TRBV20-1	CSAREWGTGPEQFF
TRBJ1-4	14	TRBV4-2	CASSPTGGHEKLFF
TRBJ1-5	15	TRBV28	CASSTVSGSSQPQHF
TRBJ1-5	15	TRBV12-3/TRBV12-4	CASSFRDNSNQPQHF
TRBJ2-2	16	TRBV12-3/TRBV12-4	CASSPARGRGTGELFF
TRBJ2-1	14	TRBV7-3	CASSTNTGANEQFF
TRBJ1-2	17	TRBV9	CASSVEPDRVWVYGYTF
TRBJ2-5	14	TRBV5-1	CASSGTGGFETQYF
TRBJ2-1	15	TRBV9	CASSPSGLSLGEQFF
TRBJ2-3	16	TRBV3-1	CASSLPSTGGTDTQYF
TRBJ2-7	12	TRBV10-3	CAISQNIHEQYF
TRBJ2-2	14	TRBV29-1	CSGRDHTNTGELFF
TRBJ2-1	12	TRBV24-1	CATSDFGNEQFF
TRBJ1-1	18	TRBV29-1	CSVEWVRGLGGQNTEAFF
TRBJ2-7	15	TRBV5-1	CASSITRASSYEQYF
TRBJ1-2	13	TRBV12-3/TRBV12-4	CASSLRRNYGYTF
TRBJ2-7	12	TRBV2	CARATGVGEQYF
TRBJ2-3	15	TRBV7-3	CASSLTATGTDTQYF
TRBJ1-4	14	TRBV30	CAWGEGTANEKLFF
TRBJ2-5	13	TRBV11-2	CASSSPSRETQYF
TRBJ2-3	16	TRBV27	CASSFGGRGRTDTQYF
TRBJ2-7	15	TRBV5-1	CASSLAPGGSYEQYF
TRBJ2-5	14	TRBV28	CASSYGTFQETQYF
TRBJ1-4	17	TRBV3-1	CASSQVGKGPLGEKLFF
TRBJ2-7	16	TRBV7-2	CASSRGQGRGSYEQYF
TRBJ1-6	13	TRBV20-1	CSASFQFNSPLHF
TRBJ2-1	15	TRBV12-3/TRBV12-4	CASSVTGGRRNEQFF
TRBJ1-2	13	TRBV12-3/TRBV12-4	CASTLGGAGGYTF
TRBJ2-2	15	TRBV4-2	CASSQRTENTGELFF
TRBJ1-5	17	TRBV4-1	CASSQDRFLQEVGGQHF
TRBJ1-1	13	TRBV7-3	CASSLFINTEAFF